Presented here are 24 T cell receptor beta chains from one specimen sequenced in a study of regulatory T cells in long-lasting Graves disease. The time point is: newly diagnosed GD, antithyroid drugs for less than 3 months. The TCR library was made from RNA extracted from PBMCs. Both iRepertoire HTBI primers and Arm-PCR of CDR3 regions were used to build the TCR beta libraries. TCRdb redid the calling of the multiplex PCR reads with MiXCR, one entry per CDR3 protein. The sample carries fewer than 650,000 distinct CDR3 sequences, around 16% recorded once. The same data also contributed to another study, on T cells in Graves' hyperthyroidism and ophthalmopathy.

This specimen was peripheral blood mononuclear cells (PBMCs), taken at new diagnosis, from a patient treated with antithyroid drugs. These TCRs come from a man younger than 30 with Graves disease.

The chain has TRBV4-2 and TRBJ1-5, with 7 bases fitting TRBD1. This CDR3 has 16 residues. Germline CDR1 LGHNA, CDR2 YNFKEQ. Unmatched junction bases numbered 5, after V lost 0 bases and J lost 3 bases. In DNA form, the CDR3 reads TGTGCCAGCAGCCAAGAAGGCCAGGGGGTCAATCAGCCCCAGCATTTT. This encodes CASSQEGQGVNQPQHF.

The sample holds many counts of this clonotype. This sequence joins TRBV7-3 and TRBJ2-1, with TRBD2 matching over 7 bases. This CDR3 is 15 amino acids long. CDR1 is SGHTA and CDR2 is FQGTGA in the germline V gene. Trimming cost V 5 bases and J 2 bases; bases outside gene matches: 6. The CDR3 protein is CASSPQAGTYNEQFF. The CDR3 DNA is TGTGCCAGCAGCCCTCAAGCGGGGACCTACAATGAGCAGTTCTTC.

There are many counts of this clonotype. This rearrangement joins TRBV29-1 to TRBJ1-4; TRBD1 might be the D (6 bases). CDR3 length: 13 amino acids. From germline, CDR1 is SQVTM and CDR2 ANQGSEA. Trimming removed 7 bases from V and 6 bases from J, with 15 bases in between. CDR3 bases: TGCAGCGCCACCCGGGGGCTCGATGAAAAACTGTTTTTT. It specifies CSATRGLDEKLFF.

Regarding this clonotype: A far larger clone differs by one base, so this is likely a read error. The V gene is TRBV5-6, the J gene TRBJ2-3; a weak D match, TRBD2 (5 bases). The length of the CDR3 is 13 residues. Trimming stripped 2 bases from V and 3 bases from J, with 7 bases between. Germline CDR1 SGHDT, CDR2 YYEEEE. Written as DNA, the CDR3 is TGTGCCAGCAGCTTCGGGGTGACAGATACGCAGTATTTT. It specifies CASSFGVTDTQYF.

In this sample, this clonotype turned up a few times. The V and J genes are TRBV5-1 and TRBJ1-2, with 8 bases fitting TRBD1. The V and J ends lost 6 bases and 6 bases, in that order; junction bases with no gene match: 16. This CDR3 has 16 amino acids. Germline assignment: CDR1 SGHRS and CDR2 YFSETQ. The CDR3 DNA reads as TGCGCCAGCATGAACGGACGGCGGACAGGGACGAATGGCTACACCTTC. Protein sequence: CASMNGRRTGTNGYTF. Full variable domain (rest looked up from reference TRBV5-1 and TRBJ1-2): KAGVTQTPRYLIKTRGQQVTLSCSPISGHRSVSWYQQTPGQGLQFLFEYFSETQRNKGNFPGRFSGRQFSNSRSEMNVSTLELGDSALYLCASMNGRRTGTNGYTFGSGTRLTVV.

The sample holds one count of this clonotype. V usage is TRBV4-1 and J usage is TRBJ2-1, with 10 bases matching TRBD1. The V gene end was trimmed by 5 bases and the J gene end by 14 bases; junction bases not matched to a gene: 9. From germline, CDR1 is MGHRA and CDR2 YSYEKL. The CDR3 is 13 residues long. The CDR3 is CASSALGQGPKFF. As DNA, the CDR3 is TGCGCCAGCAGCGCGTTGGGACAGGGGCCGAAGTTCTTC.

This clonotype was detected ten times or more. The chain couples TRBV6-1 to TRBJ2-3, with D unclear. This CDR3 contains 13 residues. Germline-derived CDR1 and CDR2 are MNHNS and SASEGT. Trimming took off 7 bases at V and 2 bases at J, with 10 bases between the two ends. CDR3 nucleotides: TGTGCCAGCAACGGGTTCCTCACAGATACGCAGTATTTT. Translation: CASNGFLTDTQYF.

This clonotype was counted a single time. Being one base from a much bigger clone, this may be a read error. This CDR3 is CASSLAGLTSSYNEQYF. As DNA, the CDR3 is TGTGCCAGCAGCTTAGCCGGACTAACAAGCTCCTACAATGAGCAGTACTTC. The chain has TRBV11-2 and TRBJ2-5; weak D call: TRBD2 (6 bases). Germline V gene lookup returns CDR1 SGHAT and CDR2 FQNNGV. There are 17 residues in the CDR3. V was clipped by 1 base and J by 11 bases, with 26 bases between them.

To note about this clonotype: This likely traces to a read error, being one base from a far larger clone. This chain uses TRBV6-2 or TRBV6-3 with TRBJ2-7; 8 nucleotides match TRBD1. This CDR3 has 14 amino acids. V shed 5 bases, J shed 2 bases, and the junction held 5 bases outside the gene matches. CDR1 and CDR2 (germline): MNHEY, SVGEGT. CDR3 sequence: CASSNGQGTYEQYF. As DNA, the CDR3 is TGTGCCAGCAGTAATGGACAGGGCACCTACGAGCAGTACTTC.

This clonotype was counted at least ten times. The rearrangement uses TRBV6-2 or TRBV6-3 and TRBJ2-3; 10 positions agree with TRBD2. CDR1 is MNHEY, CDR2 SVGEGT, per germline. The V segment lost 0 bases and the J segment 2 bases; nucleotides outside the gene matches: 8. The CDR3 contains 18 residues. CDR3 loop: CASSYSIQREGSTDTQYF. Here the CDR3 DNA reads TGTGCCAGCAGTTACTCGATCCAGCGGGAGGGTTCCACAGATACGCAGTATTTT.

This chain joins TRBV25-1 and TRBJ1-1, with D tentatively TRBD1 (5 bases). The V gene's germline CDR1 is MGHDK and CDR2 SYGVNS. The CDR3 covers 14 residues. The ends were cut back, 6 bases at V and 0 bases at J, with 11 bases in the middle. Written as DNA, the CDR3 is TGTGCCAGCAGCCCGACAGCAGTGAACACTGAAGCTTTCTTT. Translated: CASSPTAVNTEAFF.

This clonotype was picked up many times. The rearrangement joins TRBV6-1 to TRBJ1-3; D unclear. The CDR3 consists of 15 residues. V shed 7 bases and J shed 0 bases, with 13 bases lying between them. Germline loops: CDR1 MNHNS, CDR2 SASEGT. The CDR3 loop is CASIFGPNSGNTIYF. The CDR3 DNA reads TGTGCCAGCATCTTTGGCCCGAACTCTGGAAACACCATATATTTT.

This clonotype was counted only a few times. This chain uses TRBV7-3 with TRBJ2-3; 13 bases are a match to TRBD2. V dropped 3 bases and J dropped 4; count of bases not matched to a gene: 4. The CDR3 runs to 16 residues. Per the germline V gene, CDR1 is SGHTA and CDR2 is FQGTGA. This chain's CDR3 is CASSLTSGRYSDTQYF. In nucleotides, the CDR3 is TGTGCCAGCAGCTTGACTAGCGGGAGGTATTCAGATACGCAGTATTTT.

This clonotype was counted at least ten times. The V gene is TRBV28, the J gene TRBJ2-3; 14 bases map to TRBD2. The CDR3 runs 17 residues. The V gene end was trimmed by 9 bases and the J gene end by 2 bases; junction bases not matched to a gene: 10. Germline-derived CDR1 and CDR2 are MDHEN and SYDVKM. The chain's CDR3 is CASPPPGLAGVTDTQYF. In nucleotides, the CDR3 is TGTGCCAGTCCCCCTCCGGGACTAGCGGGAGTCACAGATACGCAGTATTTT.

This clonotype has at least ten counts. A read error may explain this, as a much larger clone is one base away. The chain has TRBV2 and TRBJ1-1, with D possibly TRBD1 on 5 matching bases. V lost 3 bases to trimming and J lost 1 base, with 6 bases between them. The CDR3 contains 13 residues. The germline V gene encodes CDR1 SNHLY and CDR2 FYNNEI. CDR3 sequence (DNA): TGTGCCAGCAGTGATCAGGGGAACACTGAAGCTTTCTTT. This sequence encodes CASSDQGNTEAFF.

In its sample, this clonotype was seen many times. V gene TRBV5-1 combines with J gene TRBJ2-7, with D possibly TRBD2 on 6 matching bases. CDR1 and CDR2 from the germline V gene are SGHRS and YFSETQ. Trimming pared 2 bases from V and 0 bases from J, leaving 15 bases between. The CDR3 is made up of 16 amino acids. The CDR3 DNA follows: TGCGCCAGCAGCTTCAGACTAGAAAAAAACTCCTACGAGCAGTACTTC. This codes for CASSFRLEKNSYEQYF.

This clonotype appeared many times. This chain uses TRBV20-1 with TRBJ1-1, with TRBD1 as a possible D gene (5 bases). Trimming pared 2 bases from V and 5 bases from J, leaving 21 bases between. In germline, CDR1 is DFQATT, CDR2 SNEGSKA (reference sequence). This CDR3 is 16 amino acids long. The CDR3 is CSARSLGRRDQTEAFF. DNA of the CDR3: TGCAGTGCTAGAAGCCTCGGAAGACGGGACCAGACTGAAGCTTTCTTT.

This clonotype came up many times. The chain uses TRBV20-1 and TRBJ2-3; 13 positions match TRBD2. CDR1 is DFQATT, CDR2 SNEGSKA, per germline (reference sequence). This CDR3 is 14 amino acids long. Trimming removed 5 bases from V and 4 bases from J; junction bases left unmatched: 3. Here the CDR3 reads CSAGLAGVSDTQYF. The CDR3 nucleotides are TGCAGTGCTGGACTAGCGGGAGTATCAGATACGCAGTATTTT.

The chain employs TRBV3-1 and TRBJ2-5, with D unclear. CDR1 is LGHDT and CDR2 is YNNKEL in the germline V gene (reference sequence). V was shortened by 0 bases and J by 5 bases, with 4 bases between the two germline ends. This CDR3 contains 12 residues. CDR3: CASSQDLETQYF. CDR3 nucleotides: TGTGCCAGCAGCCAAGATCTGGAGACCCAGTACTTC.

Ten or more counts support this clonotype. This chain uses TRBV7-9 with TRBJ2-2; D not certain. CDR1 SEHNR and CDR2 FQNEAQ come from the germline V gene (reference sequence). V lost 8 bases and J lost 2, with 6 bases in between. This CDR3 contains 12 residues. The DNA of the CDR3 is TGTGCCAGCGCTCCCAACACCGGGGAGCTGTTTTTT. Protein sequence: CASAPNTGELFF.

The chain employs TRBV29-1 and TRBJ2-7; 8 nucleotides align to TRBD2. V dropped 4 bases and J dropped 2; count of bases not matched to a gene: 4. This CDR3 is 13 amino acids long. Germline V gives CDR1 SQVTM, CDR2 ANQGSEA. The CDR3 coding sequence is TGCAGCGTTGTAACGGGAGGGCCCTACGAGCAGTACTTC. Its translation is CSVVTGGPYEQYF.

Here the CDR3 reads CASSLSNGGYEQYF. The CDR3 DNA reads as TGTGCCAGCAGTTTATCTAACGGGGGTTACGAGCAGTACTTC. This chain links TRBV28 with TRBJ2-7; the D gene is possibly TRBD2 (6 bases). Germline V lookup: CDR1 MDHEN, CDR2 SYDVKM. This CDR3 spans 14 amino acids. Trimming removed 1 base at V and 4 bases at J, with 11 bases between.

This clonotype appeared many times. V usage is TRBV12-3 or TRBV12-4 and J usage is TRBJ2-2; TRBD1 agrees at 9 bases. The CDR3 is made up of 15 amino acids. With V trimmed by 4 bases and J by 7 bases, 7 bases remained unmatched. The CDR3 coding sequence is TGTGCCAGCAGTTATGCCGGGACAGGGTACGGGGAGCTGTTTTTT. This translates into CASSYAGTGYGELFF.

The V gene is TRBV6-1, the J gene TRBJ1-2, with TRBD1 matching 10 bases. The CDR3 is 14 residues long. Germline assignment: CDR1 MNHNS and CDR2 SASEGT. The trim removed 6 bases at V and 8 bases at J, leaving 9 bases unmatched. In nucleotides, the CDR3 is TGTGCCAGCAGGTCCGGGACAGGGGTACTGGGCTACACCTTC. The encoded protein is CASRSGTGVLGYTF.